Each of the 27 T cell receptor beta chains below was sequenced from the same sample in a study of tumor-infiltrating lymphocytes in primary liver carcinoma. The template, approximately 500 ng total RNA, yielded TCR beta cDNA made with a constant-region primer. Three-round nested multiplex PCR performed with slightly modified ARM-PCR produced the TCR beta libraries. TRBV1-TRBV30 forward primers paired with a C-beta reverse primer drove the first two PCR rounds, around 10 cycles each. Via MiXCR, TCRdb re-called the multiplex PCR reads, giving one row per CDR3 protein. Among 75,000 or so distinct CDR3 sequences listed, 60% to 80% were seen once. Taking about 18-32 mg of unsorted bulk tissue, the authors co-extracted RNA and DNA. Material for sequencing was liver tumor tissue from sampling region 4. Subset defined: tumor region T4, right-lateral pole. The receptors were sampled from a middle-aged man with primary liver carcinoma and hepatitis B virus infection.

This clonotype was observed a handful of times. The rearrangement links TRBV11-2 to TRBJ2-7; TRBD2 matches at 11 bases. This CDR3 is 18 amino acids long. Losses at the gene ends were 1 base for V and 2 bases for J; bases not matched to a gene: 10. Germline V gene sequence: CDR1 SGHAT, CDR2 FQNNGV. The CDR3, as DNA: TGTGCCAGCAGCTTAGGTAGCGGGAGGGCCCGTATCGCCTACGAGCAGTACTTC. Residues: CASSLGSGRARIAYEQYF.

The rearrangement joins TRBV29-1 to TRBJ2-1; 9 bases align to TRBD2. This CDR3 contains 18 residues. V lost 1 base and J lost 8; bases outside the gene matches: 18. Per the germline V gene, CDR1 is SQVTM and CDR2 is ANQGSEA. DNA of the CDR3: TGCAGCGTTGAAGGGGGGTTTAGCGGGGGACCCTTTGTCGATGAGCAGTTCTTC. Its protein is CSVEGGFSGGPFVDEQFF.

With regard to this clonotype: A read error may produce the germline difference seen at one junction end. The CDR3 here is CSVDAGTANTGELFF. The DNA for the CDR3 is TGCAGCGTTGACGCGGGGACAGCGAACACCGGGGAGCTGTTTTTC. The chain links TRBV29-1 to TRBJ2-2, with D possibly being TRBD1 (7 bases). Germline assignment: CDR1 SQVTM and CDR2 ANQGSEA. The CDR3 sequence is 15 residues long.

The sample holds many counts of this clonotype. The chain joins TRBV6-1 to TRBJ2-3; D perhaps matches TRBD2 (5 bases). In germline, CDR1 is MNHNS, CDR2 SASEGT. The length of the CDR3 is 12 residues. The V end lost 6 bases, the J end lost 6 bases, and 10 bases lay between the germline ends. CDR3 sequence (DNA): TGTGCCAGCAGGCGGACGGGGGATACGCAGTATTTT. This encodes CASRRTGDTQYF.

This clonotype appeared a few times. V gene TRBV11-3 combines with J gene TRBJ2-1, with 8 bases matching TRBD1. The CDR3 loop spans 24 amino acids. Unmatched junction bases numbered 35, after V lost 5 bases and J lost 5 bases. Germline CDR1 reads SGHNT; CDR2 reads YENEEA. In DNA form, the CDR3 reads TGTGCCAGCAGCCCCGGGACAGGACCAAAACGGTGGCGGATCAACCCGTACCCCAACAATGAGCAGTTCTTC. Translated: CASSPGTGPKRWRINPYPNNEQFF.

Note on this clonotype: A read error may account for a junction end that differs from germline. V gene TRBV4-2 combines with J gene TRBJ2-7; 8 bases align to TRBD2. Per the germline V gene, CDR1 is LGHNA and CDR2 is YNFKEQ. The CDR3 contains 15 residues. The CDR3 reads CAGSQTTGGTYEQYF. The CDR3 DNA reads TGTGCCGGCAGCCAAACAACGGGAGGGACCTACGAGCAGTATTTC.

The V and J genes are TRBV29-1 and TRBJ2-7; 7 bases are shared with TRBD2. The CDR3 loop spans 15 amino acids. Per germline, CDR1 SQVTM and CDR2 ANQGSEA. Losses at the gene ends were 8 bases for V and 3 bases for J; bases not matched to a gene: 16. CDR3 bases: TGCAGCCTTCGACTAGCAGGAGGTTCTCGCTACGAGCAGTACTTC. It is translated as CSLRLAGGSRYEQYF.

This clonotype was found many times. The chain has TRBV6-5 and TRBJ1-1; perhaps TRBD1 as D (5 bases). Germline lookup yields CDR1 MNHEY and CDR2 SVGAGI. The V and J ends lost 4 bases and 1 base respectively, with 10 bases between them. This CDR3 is built from 14 residues. The CDR3 sequence is CASSLSGTNTEAFF. In DNA form, the CDR3 reads TGTGCCAGCAGTTTGAGCGGGACGAACACTGAAGCTTTCTTT.

Concerning this clonotype: It may be a read error: a sequence one base away is much more abundant. The genes are TRBV11-1 and TRBJ2-5, with D possibly TRBD2 on 6 matching bases. Trimming pared 11 bases from V and 7 bases from J, leaving 17 bases between. This CDR3 region has 12 residues. Germline V gives CDR1 SGHAT, CDR2 FQDESV (reference sequence). The CDR3 is CASASGSGTQYF. As DNA, the CDR3 is TGTGCCTCAGCGAGCGGGTCCGGGACCCAGTACTTC.

This clonotype was counted between two and nine times. V and J are TRBV5-1 and TRBJ2-5; 8 positions match TRBD2. This CDR3 is built from 14 residues. Germline V gene data show CDR1 as SGHRS and CDR2 as YFSETQ. V dropped 6 bases and J dropped 3; count of bases not matched to a gene: 7. The CDR3 reads CASTSGSTEETQYF. In DNA, the CDR3 is TGCGCCAGCACCAGCGGGAGTACGGAAGAGACCCAGTACTTC.

As concerns this clonotype: The junction shows a germline mismatch at one end, possibly a read error. The rearrangement joins TRBV4-1 to TRBJ2-1, with D uncertain. The germline gives CDR1 MGHRA, CDR2 YSYEKL. This CDR3 has 14 amino acids. In nucleotides, the CDR3 is TGCGCCAGCAGCATCGCAACCTACGGCAATGAGCAGTTTTTC. This encodes CASSIATYGNEQFF.

For this clonotype: Compared with germline, one end of the junction differs, possibly owing to a read error. The chain carries TRBV10-3 and TRBJ1-6; D gene uncertain. Germline-derived CDR1 and CDR2 are ENHRY and SYGVKD. The CDR3 sequence is 14 residues long. CDR3 protein: CAISKGIDNSPLYF. CDR3 coding DNA: TGTGCCATCAGTAAGGGTATCGACAATTCACCCCTCTACTTT.

This clonotype was seen only once. No conserved phenylalanine or tryptophan is present at the end of the CDR3, so a read error is the likely explanation. No DNA is shown, since the ends of the CDR3 on it are uncertain; the CDR3 is the one TCRdb lists. V usage is TRBV11-1 and J usage is TRBJ2-1; TRBD2, as called in the table, went unchecked against the DNA. Germline V gene data show CDR1 as SGHAT and CDR2 as FQDESV (reference sequence). The CDR3 sequence runs 16 residues, both termini included. This CDR3 reads CASSLGLGLPTHEHFL.

About this clonotype itself: The junction and the germline gene differ at one end; a read error may be behind it. V is TRBV11-2 and J is TRBJ2-5, with D tentatively TRBD2 (5 bases). From germline, CDR1 is SGHAT and CDR2 FQNNGV. The CDR3 consists of 16 residues. In nucleotides, the CDR3 is TGTACCAGCAGATCCCTGGACTCGACCCACCAAGAGACCCCGTACTTC. It translates to CTSRSLDSTHQETPYF.

As for this clonotype: At one end, the junction sequence differs from germline, possibly due to a read error. The rearrangement links TRBV6-5 to TRBJ2-7; the match to TRBD1 covers 9 bases. CDR1 is MNHEY, CDR2 SVGAGI, per germline. The CDR3 is made up of 14 amino acids. CDR3 nucleotides: TGTACCAGCAGTCCATCCCGGGACAGGGTGGAGCATGACTTC. This sequence encodes CTSSPSRDRVEHDF.

Concerning this clonotype: A read error is likely, as this CDR3 ends without the conserved phenylalanine or tryptophan. V gene TRBV14 combines with J gene TRBJ2-1; no definite D call. Per germline, CDR1 SGHDN and CDR2 FVKESK. V lost 1 base to trimming and J lost 7 bases, with 17 bases between them. The CDR3 length is 16 residues. The CDR3, as DNA: TGTGCCAGCAGCCAAGCTGGCCAGGACCGCCATAATGAGCAGTTCATC. Translation: CASSQAGQDRHNEQFI.

This clonotype was recorded a few times. The chain carries TRBV28 and TRBJ2-7, with D perhaps matching TRBD1 (5 bases). This CDR3 is built from 16 residues. CDR1 is MDHEN and CDR2 is SYDVKM in the germline V gene. The V and J ends lost 4 bases and 3 bases respectively, with 19 bases between them. CDR3 protein: CASSSPSLSTDYEQYF. The CDR3 DNA follows: TGTGCCAGCAGTTCCCCTTCCCTCTCGACAGACTACGAGCAGTACTTC.

This clonotype was found a few times. The rearrangement links TRBV20-1 to TRBJ2-5, with D tentatively TRBD2 (5 bases). There are 15 residues in the CDR3. V lost 6 bases, J lost 4 bases, and 21 bases lay in between. Germline-derived CDR1 and CDR2 are DFQATT and SNEGSKA (reference sequence). The CDR3 sequence is CSARPLEEAGETQYF. Here the CDR3 DNA reads TGCAGTGCCCGCCCTTTGGAGGAGGCGGGAGAGACCCAGTACTTC.

This clonotype was seen repeatedly, ten times or more. The rearrangement uses TRBV6-2 or TRBV6-3 and TRBJ2-1; D not certain. Trimming stripped 4 bases from V and 7 bases from J, with 5 bases between. The CDR3 runs 11 residues. Germline V gene data show CDR1 as MNHEY and CDR2 as SVGEGT. DNA of the CDR3: TGTGCCAGCAGTTGGGGTAATGAGCAGTTCTTC. It codes for CASSWGNEQFF.

Concerning this clonotype: This likely comes from a read error, as the CDR3 has no conserved phenylalanine or tryptophan at its end. Because the CDR3's place on the DNA is in doubt, the DNA is left out and the CDR3 is given as listed by TCRdb. The V call is TRBV7-3, the J call TRBJ2-7. The CDR3 has 13 amino acids, counting both end residues. The V gene's germline CDR1 is SGHTA and CDR2 FQGTGA. The CDR3 sequence is CASSLAVWTERYC.

Concerning this clonotype: The junction departs from germline at one end; a sequencing error may be responsible. The chain links TRBV11-3 to TRBJ2-2; the D gene is possibly TRBD2 (5 bases). Germline V gene data show CDR1 as SGHNT and CDR2 as YENEEA. The CDR3 is 12 amino acids. The CDR3 is CANSPYGWEPFF. The CDR3 nucleotides read TGTGCCAACAGCCCTTACGGCTGGGAGCCGTTTTTT.

Remarks on this clonotype: A read error may account for a junction end that differs from germline. The rearrangement joins TRBV6-5 to TRBJ2-5; D call uncertain. The germline CDR1 and CDR2 sequences are MNHEY and SVGAGI. This CDR3 has 16 residues. CDR3 amino acids: CAGSYSDQRVQETQYF. For the CDR3, the DNA is TGTGCCGGCAGTTACTCGGATCAAAGGGTCCAAGAGACCCAGTACTTC.

The chain carries TRBV14 and TRBJ2-1; 12 positions agree with TRBD2. The CDR3 has 20 residues. Germline CDR1 and CDR2: SGHDN and FVKESK. The CDR3 loop is CACSHPLLAGGSGWYNEQFF. Here the CDR3 DNA reads TGTGCTTGCAGCCATCCCTTACTAGCGGGAGGAAGCGGATGGTACAATGAGCAGTTCTTC.

The rearrangement uses TRBV11-2 and TRBJ1-6; D is unclear. The CDR3 sequence is 14 residues long. Germline V lookup: CDR1 SGHAT, CDR2 FQNNGV. V lost 8 bases and J 11 bases, leaving 19 bases between the germline ends. CDR3 sequence (DNA): TGTGCCAGCGGCCTAGAAGGGAGTTATCCACCCCTCCACTTT. Protein: CASGLEGSYPPLHF.

The chain carries TRBV28 and TRBJ1-3; D is uncertain. Looked up from germline, CDR1 is MDHEN and CDR2 is SYDVKM. The V gene lost 6 bases and the J gene lost 0 bases, with 24 bases spanning the gap. This CDR3 is built from 19 residues. The CDR3, as DNA: TGTGCCAGCAGGCCTTTGAGGCTCCTTCGAGGGCTCTCTGGAAACACCATATATTTT. Translation gives CASRPLRLLRGLSGNTIYF.

A note on this clonotype: Likely a read error: the CDR3 ends without its conserved phenylalanine or tryptophan. This chain links TRBV11-2 with TRBJ2-2; D assignment may be TRBD1 or TRBD2 (5 bases each). Per the germline V gene, CDR1 is SGHAT and CDR2 is FQNNGV. The CDR3 loop spans 17 amino acids. The CDR3 reads CARSLVRTYPGTGKLFS. The DNA of the CDR3 is TGTGCCAGAAGCTTAGTTCGGACGTACCCAGGGACCGGGAAGCTGTTTTCT.

This clonotype was seen many times. The J gene is TRBJ1-4, the V gene TRBV28; 8 nucleotides match TRBD1. The ends lost 3 bases at V and 5 bases at J; junction bases unmatched: 5. This CDR3 region has 15 residues. Germline V lookup: CDR1 MDHEN, CDR2 SYDVKM. Written as DNA, the CDR3 is TGTGCCAGCAGTTTCCCGACAGGGGTGAATGAAAAACTGTTTTTT. Its translation is CASSFPTGVNEKLFF.